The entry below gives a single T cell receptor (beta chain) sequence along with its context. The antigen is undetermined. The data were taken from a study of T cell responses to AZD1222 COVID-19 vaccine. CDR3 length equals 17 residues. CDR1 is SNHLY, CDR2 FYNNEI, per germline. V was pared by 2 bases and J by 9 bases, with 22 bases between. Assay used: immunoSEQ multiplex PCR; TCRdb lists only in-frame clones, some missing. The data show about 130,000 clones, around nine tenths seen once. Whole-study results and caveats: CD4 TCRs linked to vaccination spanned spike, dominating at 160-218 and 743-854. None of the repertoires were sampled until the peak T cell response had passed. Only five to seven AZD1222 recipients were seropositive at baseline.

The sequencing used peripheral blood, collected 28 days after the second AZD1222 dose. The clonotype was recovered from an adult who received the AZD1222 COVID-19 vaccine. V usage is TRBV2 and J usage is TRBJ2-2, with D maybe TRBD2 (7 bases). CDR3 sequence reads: CASSEMAGGRGLRELFF. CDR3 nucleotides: TGTGCCAGCAGTGAAATGGCCGGGGGGCGCGGGTTAAGGGAGCTGTTTTTT.